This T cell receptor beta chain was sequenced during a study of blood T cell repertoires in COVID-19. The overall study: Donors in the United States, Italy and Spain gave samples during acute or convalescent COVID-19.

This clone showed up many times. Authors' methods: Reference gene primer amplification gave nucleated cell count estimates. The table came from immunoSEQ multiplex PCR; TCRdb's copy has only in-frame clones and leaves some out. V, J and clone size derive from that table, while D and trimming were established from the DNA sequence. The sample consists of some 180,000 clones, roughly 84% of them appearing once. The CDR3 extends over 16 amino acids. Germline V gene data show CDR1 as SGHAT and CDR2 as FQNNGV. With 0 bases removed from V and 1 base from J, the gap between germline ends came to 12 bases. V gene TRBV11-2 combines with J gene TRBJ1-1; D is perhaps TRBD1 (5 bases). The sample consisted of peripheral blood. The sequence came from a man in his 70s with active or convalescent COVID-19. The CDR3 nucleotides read TGTGCCAGCAGCTTAGAATGGGGCAGATCGAACACTGAAGCTTTCTTT. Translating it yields CASSLEWGRSNTEAFF.